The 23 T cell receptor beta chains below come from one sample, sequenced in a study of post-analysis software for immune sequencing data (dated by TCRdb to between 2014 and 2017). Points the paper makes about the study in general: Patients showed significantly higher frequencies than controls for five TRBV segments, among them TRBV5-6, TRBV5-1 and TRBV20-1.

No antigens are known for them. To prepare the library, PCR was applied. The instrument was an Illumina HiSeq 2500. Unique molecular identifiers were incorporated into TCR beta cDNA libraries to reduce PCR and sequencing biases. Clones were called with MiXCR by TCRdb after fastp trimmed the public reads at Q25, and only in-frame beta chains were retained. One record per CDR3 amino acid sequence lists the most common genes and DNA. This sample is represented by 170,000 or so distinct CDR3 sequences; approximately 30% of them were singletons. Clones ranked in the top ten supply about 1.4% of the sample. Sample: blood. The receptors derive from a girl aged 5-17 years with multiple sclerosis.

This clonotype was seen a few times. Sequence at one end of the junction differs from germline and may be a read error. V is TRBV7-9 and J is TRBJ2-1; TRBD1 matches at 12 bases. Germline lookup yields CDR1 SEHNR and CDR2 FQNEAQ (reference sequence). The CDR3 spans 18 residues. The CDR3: CASSLVDPRDRGRNERFF. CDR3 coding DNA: TGTGCCAGCAGCTTAGTCGACCCCCGGGACAGGGGGCGGAATGAGCGGTTCTTC.

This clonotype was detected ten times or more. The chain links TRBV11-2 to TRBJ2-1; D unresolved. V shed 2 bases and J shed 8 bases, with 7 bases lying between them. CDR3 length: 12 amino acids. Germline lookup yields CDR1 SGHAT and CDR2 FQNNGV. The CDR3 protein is CASSLMMDEQFF. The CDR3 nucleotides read TGTGCCAGCAGCTTAATGATGGATGAGCAGTTCTTC.

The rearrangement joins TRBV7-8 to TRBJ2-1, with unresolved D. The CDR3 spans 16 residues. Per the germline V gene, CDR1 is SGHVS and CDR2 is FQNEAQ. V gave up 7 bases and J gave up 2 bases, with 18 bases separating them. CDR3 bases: TGTGCCAGCACCTCCCCGGCGACTGGAACCTACAATGAGCAGTTCTTC. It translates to CASTSPATGTYNEQFF.

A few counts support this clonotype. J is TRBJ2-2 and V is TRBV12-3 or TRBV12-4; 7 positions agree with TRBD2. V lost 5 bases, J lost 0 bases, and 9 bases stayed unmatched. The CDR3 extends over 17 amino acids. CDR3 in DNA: TGTGCCAGCAGTGTGAGCGGGATTAACGCGAACACCGGGGAGCTGTTTTTT. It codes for CASSVSGINANTGELFF.

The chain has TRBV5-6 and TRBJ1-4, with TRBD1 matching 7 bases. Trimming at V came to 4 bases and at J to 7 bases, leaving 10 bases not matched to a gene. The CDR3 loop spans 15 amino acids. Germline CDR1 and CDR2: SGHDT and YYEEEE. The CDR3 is CASSPRGGPVEKLFF. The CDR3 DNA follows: TGTGCCAGCAGCCCCCGAGGGGGCCCTGTTGAAAAACTGTTTTTT.

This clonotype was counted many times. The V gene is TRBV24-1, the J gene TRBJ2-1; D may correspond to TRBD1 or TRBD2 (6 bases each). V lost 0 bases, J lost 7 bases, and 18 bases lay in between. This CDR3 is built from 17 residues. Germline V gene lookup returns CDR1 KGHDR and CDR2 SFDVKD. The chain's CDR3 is CATSDLRGRGRFNEQFF. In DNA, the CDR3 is TGTGCCACCAGTGATTTGCGGGGTAGGGGGAGGTTTAATGAGCAGTTCTTC.

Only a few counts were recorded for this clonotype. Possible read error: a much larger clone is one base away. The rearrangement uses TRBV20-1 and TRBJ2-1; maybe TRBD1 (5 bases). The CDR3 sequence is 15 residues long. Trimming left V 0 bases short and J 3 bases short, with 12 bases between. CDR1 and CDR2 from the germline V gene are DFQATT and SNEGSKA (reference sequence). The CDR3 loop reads CSAREARGIYNEQFF. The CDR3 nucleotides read TGCAGTGCTAGAGAGGCAAGGGGTATCTACAATGAGCAGTTCTTC.

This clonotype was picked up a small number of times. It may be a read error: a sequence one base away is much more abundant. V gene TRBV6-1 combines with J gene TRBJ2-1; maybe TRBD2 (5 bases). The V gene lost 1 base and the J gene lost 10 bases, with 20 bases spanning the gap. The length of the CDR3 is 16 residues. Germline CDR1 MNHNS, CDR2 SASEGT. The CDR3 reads CASSEVVGVGSYEQFF. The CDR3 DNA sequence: TGTGCCAGCAGTGAAGTGGTGGGAGTTGGGTCCTACGAGCAGTTCTTC.

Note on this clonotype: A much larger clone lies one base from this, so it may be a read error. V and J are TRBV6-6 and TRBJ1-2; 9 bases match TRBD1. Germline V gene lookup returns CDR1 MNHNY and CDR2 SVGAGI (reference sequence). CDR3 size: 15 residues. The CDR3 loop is CACSQTGGLSYGYTF. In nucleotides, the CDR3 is TGTGCCTGCAGTCAGACAGGGGGTCTAAGCTATGGCTACACCTTC.

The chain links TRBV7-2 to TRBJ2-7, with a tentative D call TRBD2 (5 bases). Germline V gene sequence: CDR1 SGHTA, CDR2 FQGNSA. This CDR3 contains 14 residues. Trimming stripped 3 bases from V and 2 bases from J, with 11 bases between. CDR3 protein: CASSLIRGTYEQYF. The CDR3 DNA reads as TGTGCCAGCAGCTTGATTCGGGGAACCTACGAGCAGTACTTC.

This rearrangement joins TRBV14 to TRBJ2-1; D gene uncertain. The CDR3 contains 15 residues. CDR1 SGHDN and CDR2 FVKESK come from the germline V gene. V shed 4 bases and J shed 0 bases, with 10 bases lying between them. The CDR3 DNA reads TGTGCCAGCAGCCCTGAAAGGCACTCCTACAATGAGCAGTTCTTC. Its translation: CASSPERHSYNEQFF.

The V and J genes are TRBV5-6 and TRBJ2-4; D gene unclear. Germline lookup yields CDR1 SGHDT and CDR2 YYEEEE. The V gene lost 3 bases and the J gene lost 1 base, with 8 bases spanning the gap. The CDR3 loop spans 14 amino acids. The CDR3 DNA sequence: TGTGCCAGCAGCTCACCAGTGGCCAAAAACATTCAGTACTTC. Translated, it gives CASSSPVAKNIQYF.

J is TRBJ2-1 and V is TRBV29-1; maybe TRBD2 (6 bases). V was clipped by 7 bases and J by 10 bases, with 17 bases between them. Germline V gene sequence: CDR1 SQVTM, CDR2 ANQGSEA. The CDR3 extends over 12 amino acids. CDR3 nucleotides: TGCAGCGCCGCCCCACCCGGAGGGGAGCAGTTCTTC. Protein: CSAAPPGGEQFF.

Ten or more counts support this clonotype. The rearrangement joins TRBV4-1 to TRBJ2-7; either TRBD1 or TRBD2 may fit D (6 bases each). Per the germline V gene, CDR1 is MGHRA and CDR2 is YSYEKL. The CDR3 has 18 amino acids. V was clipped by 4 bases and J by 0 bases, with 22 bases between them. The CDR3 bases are TGCGCCAGCAGCCCACCGCCCCGCGGGACGGACAGCTCCTACGAGCAGTACTTC. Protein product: CASSPPPRGTDSSYEQYF.

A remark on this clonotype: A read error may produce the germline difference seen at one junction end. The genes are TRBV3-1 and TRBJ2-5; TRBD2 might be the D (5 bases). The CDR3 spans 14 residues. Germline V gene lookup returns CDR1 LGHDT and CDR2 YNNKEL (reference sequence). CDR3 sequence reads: CAGSAEGVEETQYF. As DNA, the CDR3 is TGTGCCGGCAGCGCTGAGGGAGTAGAAGAGACCCAGTACTTC.

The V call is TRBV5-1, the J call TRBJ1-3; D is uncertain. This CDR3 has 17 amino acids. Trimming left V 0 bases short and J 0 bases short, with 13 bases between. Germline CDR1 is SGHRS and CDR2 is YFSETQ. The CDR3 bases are TGCGCCAGCAGCTTGGGAACACTGAAGGACTCTGGAAACACCATATATTTT. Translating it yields CASSLGTLKDSGNTIYF. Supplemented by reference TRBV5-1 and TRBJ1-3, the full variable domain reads KAGVTQTPRYLIKTRGQQVTLSCSPISGHRSVSWYQQTPGQGLQFLFEYFSETQRNKGNFPGRFSGRQFSNSRSEMNVSTLELGDSALYLCASSLGTLKDSGNTIYFGEGSWLTVV.

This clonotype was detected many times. The CDR3 DNA is TGTGCCAGCAGCTTAGGAAGGGCTGGAAGGGCAGAAGAGCAGTTCTTC. It codes for CASSLGRAGRAEEQFF. The rearrangement joins TRBV7-9 to TRBJ2-1, with unresolved D. Per germline, CDR1 SEHNR and CDR2 FQNEAQ (reference sequence). This CDR3 has 16 amino acids. V lost 1 base and J 10 bases, leaving 20 bases between the germline ends.

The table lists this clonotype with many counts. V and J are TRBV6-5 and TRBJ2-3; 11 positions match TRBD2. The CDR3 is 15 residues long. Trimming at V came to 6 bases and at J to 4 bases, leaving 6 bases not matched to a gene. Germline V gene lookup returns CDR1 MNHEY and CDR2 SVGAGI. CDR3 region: CASRPLAGGSDTQYF. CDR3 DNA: TGTGCCAGCAGACCTCTAGCGGGAGGCTCAGATACGCAGTATTTT.

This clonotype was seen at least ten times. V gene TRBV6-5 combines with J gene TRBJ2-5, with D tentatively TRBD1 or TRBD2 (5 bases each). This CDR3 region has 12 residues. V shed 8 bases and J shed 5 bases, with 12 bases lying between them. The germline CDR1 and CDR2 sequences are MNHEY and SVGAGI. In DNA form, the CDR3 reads TGTGCCAGCTGGGGACGTACGGAGACCCAGTACTTC. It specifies CASWGRTETQYF.

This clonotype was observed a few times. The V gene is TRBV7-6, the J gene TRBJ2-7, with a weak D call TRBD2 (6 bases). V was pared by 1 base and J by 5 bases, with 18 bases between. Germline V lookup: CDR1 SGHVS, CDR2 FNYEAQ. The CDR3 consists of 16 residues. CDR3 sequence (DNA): TGTGCCAGCAGCTTAGGGAGGGTCTCCGGGAGCAACGAGCAGTACTTC. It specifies CASSLGRVSGSNEQYF.

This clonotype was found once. CDR3 DNA sequence: TGTGCCAGCAGTAGAGGGGGGGAGGCAGATACGCAGTATTTT. This codes for CASSRGGEADTQYF. The gene calls are TRBV12-3 or TRBV12-4 and TRBJ2-3, with a tentative D call TRBD2 (7 bases). CDR3 length equals 14 residues. With 5 bases removed from V and 4 bases from J, the gap between germline ends came to 13 bases.

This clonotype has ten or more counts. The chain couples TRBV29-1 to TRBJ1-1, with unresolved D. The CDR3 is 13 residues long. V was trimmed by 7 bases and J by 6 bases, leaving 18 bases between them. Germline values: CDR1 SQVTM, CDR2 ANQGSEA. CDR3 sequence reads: CSASKHGKAEAFF. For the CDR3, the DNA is TGCAGCGCCAGCAAGCATGGCAAGGCTGAAGCTTTCTTT.

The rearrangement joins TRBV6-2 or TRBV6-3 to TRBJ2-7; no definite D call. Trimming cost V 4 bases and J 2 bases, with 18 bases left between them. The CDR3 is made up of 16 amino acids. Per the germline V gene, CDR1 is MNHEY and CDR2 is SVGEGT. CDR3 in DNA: TGTGCCAGCAGTTTAACGAGAGGAACGTCCCCCTACGAGCAGTACTTC. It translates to CASSLTRGTSPYEQYF.